This is a list of T cell receptor beta chains from one sample in a study of blood T cell repertoires in COVID-19. The table came from immunoSEQ multiplex PCR; TCRdb's copy has only in-frame clones and leaves some out. The data contain 15,000 to 20,000 clones, 70% to 90% of them singletons. The sample comprised peripheral blood. The source is a human donor with active COVID-19. The donor label of this sample is uncertain. CDR3s include the opening cysteine and the closing phenylalanine or tryptophan. Fields, in order: J gene, V gene, clone size, CDR3 length, D gene, CDR3 protein, CDR3 DNA. The D gene is left open where the match is weak. Only part of the rows carry a size: once, few, many, or a class if the clone is expanded.

TRBJ2-2 | TRBV29-1 | NA | 14 | TRBD1 | CSVEGTGLHGELFF | TGCAGCGTTGAAGGGACAGGCCTACACGGGGAGCTGTTTTTT
TRBJ1-4 | TRBV12-5 | NA | 16 | NA | CASGPQLGGGKEKLFF | TGTGCTAGTGGTCCACAATTGGGGGGGGGTAAGGAAAAACTGTTTTTT
TRBJ2-5 | TRBV3-1/TRBV3-2 | NA | 15 | TRBD2 | CASSQELAGRRTQYF | TGTGCCAGCAGCCAAGAACTAGCGGGGAGGAGGACCCAGTACTTC
TRBJ1-2 | TRBV9 | NA | 12 | NA | CASSVVGSGYTF | TGTGCCAGCAGCGTAGTAGGGAGCGGCTACACCTTC
TRBJ1-6 | TRBV4-3 | few | 15 | TRBD1 | CASSQRDRGDSPLHF | TGCGCCAGCAGCCAGAGGGACAGAGGGGATTCACCCCTCCACTTT
TRBJ2-3 | TRBV11-2 | NA | 13 | TRBD2 | CASGRGDTDTQYF | TGTGCCAGCGGCCGGGGGGACACAGATACGCAGTATTTT
TRBJ2-1 | TRBV7-2 | NA | 19 | TRBD2 | CASNLSPLGGGLYYNEQFF | TGTGCCAGCAACCTCTCTCCGCTGGGGGGAGGGCTATACTACAATGAGCAGTTCTTC
TRBJ2-3 | TRBV19 | NA | 17 | TRBD2 | CASKLGGSRMSTDTQYF | TGTGCCAGTAAATTGGGCGGGAGTAGGATGAGCACAGATACGCAGTATTTT
TRBJ2-7 | TRBV7-6 | NA | 15 | TRBD2 | CASSFGTSGSHEQYF | TGTGCCAGCAGCTTTGGTACTAGCGGGTCCCACGAGCAGTACTTC
TRBJ1-1 | TRBV3-1/TRBV3-2 | NA | 17 | NA | CASSQGQGYRVKTEAFF | TGTGCCAGCAGTCAGGGGCAGGGGTATAGGGTTAAGACTGAAGCTTTCTTT
TRBJ1-5 | TRBV7-2 | few | 14 | NA | CASSLDRHISPQHF | TGTGCCAGCAGCTTAGACAGGCATATTTCGCCCCAGCATTTT
TRBJ1-1 | TRBV27 | NA | 17 | NA | CASSLSPASPRGTEAFF | TGTGCCAGCAGTTTATCGCCGGCCTCCCCCCGGGGCACTGAAGCTTTCTTT
TRBJ2-1 | TRBV3-1/TRBV3-2 | NA | 15 | TRBD2 | CASSQGTSDYNEQFF | TGTGCCAGCAGCCAAGGGACTAGCGACTACAATGAGCAGTTCTTC
TRBJ2-4 | TRBV24-1 | NA | 16 | NA | CATSDRPDRAKNIQYF | TGTGCCACCAGTGACCGCCCCGACAGGGCCAAAAACATTCAGTACTTC
TRBJ1-2 | TRBV19 | NA | 13 | NA | CASSPLGGYGYTF | TGTGCCAGTAGTCCCCTAGGCGGCTATGGCTACACCTTC
TRBJ2-6 | TRBV5-1 | NA | 17 | NA | CASSSPGWDSGANVLTF | TGCGCCAGCAGCTCCCCAGGGTGGGACTCTGGGGCCAACGTCCTGACTTTC
TRBJ2-7 | TRBV5-1 | NA | 14 | TRBD1 | CASSLGQGGPEQYF | TGCGCCAGCAGCCTTGGACAGGGTGGTCCCGAGCAGTACTTC
TRBJ2-1 | TRBV7-3 | once | 11 | NA | CAGRVYNEQFF | TGTGCCGGGCGGGTTTACAATGAGCAGTTCTTC
TRBJ2-7 | TRBV6-5 | NA | 14 | TRBD1 | CASSRQGPSYEQYF | TGTGCCAGCAGTCGACAGGGACCGTCCTACGAGCAGTACTTC
TRBJ2-2 | TRBV12-5 | once | 17 | TRBD2 | CASGLDTGTTATGELFF | TGTGCTAGTGGTTTGGACACCGGGACTACCGCTACCGGGGAGCTGTTTTTT
TRBJ2-5 | TRBV28 | NA | 15 | NA | CASSLSSGYGETQYF | TGTGCCAGCAGTTTATCGAGCGGCTATGGAGAGACCCAGTACTTC
TRBJ2-1 | TRBV12-3/TRBV12-4 | NA | 11 | TRBD1 | CASSLRTGLIF | TGTGCCAGCAGTTTAAGGACAGGGCTGATCTTC
TRBJ2-7 | TRBV6-6 | NA | 16 | TRBD1 | CASSFYRGSSSYEQYF | TGTGCCAGCAGTTTCTACAGGGGCTCAAGCTCCTACGAGCAGTACTTC
TRBJ1-5 | TRBV6-5 | few | 15 | NA | CASSYSRNSNQPQHF | TGTGCCAGCAGTTACTCGAGGAACAGCAATCAGCCCCAGCATTTT
TRBJ2-3 | TRBV10-3 | NA | 16 | TRBD2 | CAISEALAGGTDTQYF | TGTGCCATCAGTGAGGCGCTAGCGGGAGGCACAGATACGCAGTATTTT
TRBJ1-2 | TRBV2 | NA | 13 | NA | CASNLWGDDGYTF | TGTGCCAGCAACTTATGGGGCGACGATGGCTACACCTTC
TRBJ2-5 | TRBV6-1 | NA | 17 | NA | CASSEAGHLTVLETQYF | TGTGCCAGCAGTGAAGCGGGCCACTTAACTGTCCTAGAGACCCAGTACTTC
TRBJ2-3 | TRBV24-1 | NA | 17 | TRBD2 | CATSDATSGRGTDTQYF | TGTGCCACCAGTGACGCAACTAGCGGGAGGGGCACAGATACGCAGTATTTT
TRBJ1-1 | TRBV2 | NA | 13 | NA | CASRAGARTEAFF | TGTGCCAGCAGGGCGGGGGCGCGCACTGAAGCTTTCTTT
TRBJ2-1 | TRBV3-1/TRBV3-2 | NA | 15 | NA | CASSAGTPLYNEQFF | TGTGCCAGCAGCGCCGGGACTCCCCTTTACAATGAGCAGTTCTTC
TRBJ1-2 | TRBV5-8 | NA | 14 | NA | CASSLGQTGVGYTF | TGTGCCAGCAGCTTGGGGCAGACCGGGGTCGGCTACACCTTC
TRBJ2-5 | TRBV25-1 | NA | 14 | TRBD2 | CASSETSGGGTQYF | TGTGCCAGCAGTGAAACTAGCGGGGGAGGGACCCAGTACTTC
TRBJ1-3 | TRBV7-8 | NA | 17 | TRBD1 | CASSLLAGQGSRNTIYF | TGTGCCAGCAGCCTACTAGCCGGACAGGGGTCTAGAAACACCATATATTTT
TRBJ2-7 | TRBV4-2 | NA | 15 | TRBD2 | CASSHREAGAAEQYF | TGTGCCAGCAGCCATCGAGAAGCGGGAGCAGCCGAGCAGTACTTC
TRBJ2-6 | TRBV3-1/TRBV3-2 | NA | 16 | NA | CASSQLDRFGANVLTF | TGTGCCAGCAGCCAACTTGACAGGTTCGGGGCCAACGTCCTGACTTTC
TRBJ2-1 | TRBV28 | NA | 12 | NA | CASRLGGGTTFF | TGTGCCAGCAGGCTTGGTGGCGGGACCACGTTCTTC
TRBJ2-1 | TRBV6-2/TRBV6-3 | NA | 17 | TRBD2 | CASSYKASGSSYNEQFF | TGTGCCAGCAGTTACAAGGCTAGCGGGAGCTCCTACAATGAGCAGTTCTTC
TRBJ2-1 | TRBV29-1 | NA | 13 | TRBD2 | CSVGSGNINEQFF | TGCAGCGTTGGTAGCGGGAATATCAATGAGCAGTTCTTC
TRBJ1-2 | TRBV27 | NA | 13 | NA | CASSFTIAGGYTF | TGTGCCAGCAGTTTTACGATCGCGGGTGGCTACACCTTC
TRBJ2-2 | TRBV5-4 | once | 15 | TRBD2 | CASSAGTRTPGELFF | TGTGCCAGCAGCGCCGGGACTAGGACCCCCGGGGAGCTGTTTTTT
TRBJ2-1 | TRBV5-6 | NA | 13 | NA | CASSLGLNNEQFF | TGTGCCAGCAGCTTGGGACTTAACAATGAGCAGTTCTTC
TRBJ1-6 | TRBV7-9 | few | 14 | NA | CASSFDTEGAPLHF | TGTGCCAGCAGCTTCGACACGGAAGGGGCACCCCTCCACTTT
TRBJ2-1 | TRBV19 | few | 17 | TRBD1 | CASSRTGFVGSYNEQFF | TGTGCCAGTTCGAGGACAGGGTTTGTGGGATCCTACAATGAGCAGTTCTTC